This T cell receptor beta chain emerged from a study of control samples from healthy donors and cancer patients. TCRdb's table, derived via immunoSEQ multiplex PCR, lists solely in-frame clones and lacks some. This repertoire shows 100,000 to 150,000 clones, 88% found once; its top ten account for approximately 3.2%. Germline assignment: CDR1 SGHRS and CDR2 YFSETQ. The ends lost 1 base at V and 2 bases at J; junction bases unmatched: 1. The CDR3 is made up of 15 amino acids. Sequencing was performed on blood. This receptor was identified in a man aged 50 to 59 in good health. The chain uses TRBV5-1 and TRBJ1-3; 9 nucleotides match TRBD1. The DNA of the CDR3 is TGCGCCAGCAGCTTGCACAGGGGGCCTGGAAACACCATATATTTT. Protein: CASSLHRGPGNTIYF.